This TCR beta chain was obtained from a study of blood T cell repertoires in COVID-19 (dated by TCRdb to the early 2020s). Context from the whole study: The collaborator samples originated in the United States, Italy and Spain and spanned the acute and convalescent phases of COVID-19. HLA class I and class II types, where available, came from metadata supplied by the sample provider rather than from assay-based typing. The material from the prospective study consisted of cDNA or gDNA derived from T cells, B-cell-depleted T cells, or PBMCs. The repertoires were made available in a free public database intended to serve as a resource for research on the immune response to SARS-CoV-2. Sample metadata almost always included a de-identified subject ID, COVID-19 status, age in years and sex. Deeply sampled blood TCRbeta repertoires from subjects exposed to, actively infected with, or recovered from COVID-19 were included in the dataset. The samples were drawn from two sources: the first 160 participants of the ongoing ImmuneRACE study, and 1,200 or so subjects contributed by 6 global collaborators. Study-wide findings and limitations: Clinical and demographic metadata were provided uncurated, with the amount varying by source and participant.

From a lookup of the germline V gene (reference sequence), CDR1 and CDR2 are LNHDA and SQIVND. V sheds 2 bases and J sheds 4 bases, leaving 15 bases between their ends. Spanning cysteine to phenylalanine, the CDR3 consists of 15 amino acids. Only the CDR3 part of the read is kept: 45 bases, read in frame from the first base. Of note for this clone: This clone's antigen is unknown. The input lacks base qualities; no much larger clone sits a single base away.

Samples from volunteer blood donors who had recovered from COVID-19 were contributed by a second Seattle source. Collaborating institutions collected whole blood in K2EDTA tubes following their own protocols. For TCRbeta analysis, collaborator samples were shipped as frozen whole blood, as isolated PBMCs, or as DNA extracted from either sample type. TCRbeta CDR3 regions were amplified from genomic DNA using the immunoSEQ Assay, a bias-controlled multiplex PCR. The study's processing was this. Within the assay, amplification of reference gene primers was used to estimate how many nucleated cells each sample contained. Sequence reads were collapsed and filtered to measure the absolute abundance of every unique TCRbeta CDR3 rearrangement. For each sample, productive Simpson clonality was calculated as the square root of Simpson's diversity index across productive rearrangements. The table was pulled from immuneACCESS by TCRdb, which kept in-frame rearrangements only. Such tables lose some clones; where checked, under half of the loss comes from unresolved V genes, and the rest has no known cause. Clone size and the V and J calls come from that table; the DNA yielded D and trimming. In this sample the table shows around 200,000 clones, around nine tenths of which occur a single time. Roughly 6.2% of the sample is held by the ten biggest clonotypes.

Recombination linked TRBV19 to TRBJ2-7; the D segment could be TRBD2, given 5 matching bases. Specimen: peripheral blood. The source is a man aged 55 to 70 who had recovered from COVID-19. The CDR3 region: CASSINSRGLYEQYF. DNA sequence: TGTGCCAGTAGTATAAACAGCCGGGGTCTTTACGAGCAGTACTTC.